The sequence of this T cell receptor beta chain was determined in a study of blood T cell repertoires in COVID-19. Study-level information: Samples of COVID-19 (acute and convalescent) were obtained from the United States, Italy and Spain. T cells, B-cell-depleted T cells, or PBMCs provided the cDNA or gDNA that served as material.

The repertoire was sequenced with immunoSEQ multiplex PCR; TCRdb's copy has only in-frame clones and lacks some. The table records 130,000 to 150,000 clones, around four fifths of them present only once. In terms of age and location, participants ranged from roughly 18 to 90 years and lived in about 25 US areas. Donors were grouped by their self-reported clinical history. The germline CDR1 and CDR2 sequences are SEHNR and FQNEAQ (reference sequence). CDR3 length: 15 residues. Between the trimmed V and J ends, which lost 2 bases and 5 bases, there was a span of 15 bases. The V call is TRBV7-9, the J call TRBJ1-1; no reliable D call. The sequence was obtained from a woman in her 40s who had recovered from COVID-19. Material: PBMCs or T cells enriched from blood (not recorded which). For the CDR3, the DNA is TGTGCCAGCAGCTTAAGTGCGGGAGGGCGTACTGAAGCTTTCTTT. Amino acids: CASSLSAGGRTEAFF.